This is a list of T cell receptor beta chains from one sample in a study of beta chain features in type 1 diabetes. Method: immunoSEQ multiplex PCR; TCRdb's copy keeps in-frame clones and lacks some. The sample consists of nearly 250,000 clones, 55% to 70% of them appearing once. The sequenced sample was naive CD4+ T cells from blood. These receptors were taken from a man aged 25-45 years in good health. Each CDR3 is given with its conserved first and last residue.

v_call cdr3_aa
TRBV29-1 CSVQPGGGNEQFF
TRBV30 CAWSRGSSPYEQYF
TRBV29-1 CSVRGLAGGSEQFF
TRBV25-1 CASSDLRVGQYF
TRBV7-2 CASSHEASSYNEQFF
TRBV4-2 CASSLGTGRELFF
TRBV29-1 CSPRTGTSTDTQYF
TRBV9 CASSVGWAETGELFF
TRBV7-2 CASSLARLGVGNEQFF
TRBV13 CASSLRTAYEQYF
TRBV28 CASSFRLADSTDTQYF
TRBV30 CAWRPYDEKLFF
TRBV29-1 CSVDPASTDTQYF
TRBV18 CASSPRQGPDNEQFF
TRBV25-1 CASSEAGQKGAKNIQYF
TRBV30 CAWDTSSYEQYF
TRBV25-1 CASSRAGGPDTQYF
TRBV6-5 CASGGRVSYNEQFF
TRBV4-3 CASSQDQKRLPYNEQFF
TRBV6-6 CASRAGTGSYEQYF
TRBV29-1 CSVVVSLAGGYTF
TRBV5-5 CASSSLRQNSGANVLTF
TRBV6-1 CASSVGYGANVLTF
TRBV29-1 CSVGVAGAGGYTF
TRBV15 CATSRQDRVVEQYF
TRBV2 CASSEVSPSTDTQYF
TRBV30 CAWSGQYYGYTF
TRBV10-3 CAISGTLADEQFF
TRBV29-1 CSVGGTSGTNEQFF
TRBV10-3 CAISASREDTQYF
TRBV29-1 CSLSGSTDTQYF
TRBV21-1 CASSKGGGDEQYF
TRBV7-9 CASSRPAPGQGYIQYF
TRBV30 CAWTWDRGSYNSPLHF
TRBV6-4 CASSAETGVSYNEQFF
TRBV9 CASSGTVNTGELFF
TRBV30 CAWSWTDAGELFF
TRBV20-1 CSAPEGRGYTF
TRBV2 CASSPSGLAGGYNEQFF
TRBV30 CAWKSEETQYF
TRBV5-6 CASSRTVSYEQYF
TRBV5-1 CASSLEGREETQYF
TRBV9 CALTSGELSKNIQYF
TRBV7-2 CASRRGTGSSYEQYF
TRBV21-1 CASSNLPGPYEQYF
TRBV30 CAWSVRPQWRNSPLHF
TRBV29-1 CSGRDREETQYF
TRBV4-2 CASSQDHRASGSTDTQYF
TRBV30 CAWSVGPSTDTQYF
TRBV30 CAWSRGEFYEQYF
TRBV30 CAWSTGRGQPQHF
TRBV30 CAWHRGGETQYF
TRBV29-1 CSVKDLNTEAFF
TRBV29-1 CSVEAAISSYNEQFF
TRBV2 CASSEYGEAFF